These 29 T cell receptor beta chains share one sample of origin, sequenced in a study of T cells in Graves' hyperthyroidism and ophthalmopathy. Using RNA transcripts as the source, TCR beta CDR3 regions were amplified. Using the HTBI primer set, a first-round RT-PCR was run on the TCR CDR3. TCRdb analysed the multiplex PCR reads with MiXCR anew, one entry per CDR3 protein. The sample carries about 500,000 distinct CDR3 sequences, about 16% recorded once. Specimen: blood. The receptors were gathered from a woman aged 25 to 39 with Graves' ophthalmopathy.

The V call is TRBV11-2, the J call TRBJ2-2, with D tentatively TRBD2 (5 bases). Between the trimmed V and J ends, which lost 4 bases and 7 bases, there was a span of 10 bases. Germline V gene lookup returns CDR1 SGHAT and CDR2 FQNNGV. The CDR3 consists of 13 residues. The CDR3 loop reads CASSSSRGGELFF. The CDR3 coding sequence is TGTGCCAGCAGCTCCTCTCGGGGCGGGGAGCTGTTTTTT.

This clonotype was recorded at least ten times. The chain combines TRBV11-2 with TRBJ1-2, with D unclear. Trimming cost V 3 bases and J 2 bases, with 10 bases left between them. This CDR3 has 14 residues. The germline gives CDR1 SGHAT, CDR2 FQNNGV. The CDR3 spells CASSLEGWNYGYTF. CDR3 in DNA: TGTGCCAGCAGCTTGGAGGGATGGAACTATGGCTACACCTTC.

The chain has TRBV6-1 and TRBJ1-4; D gene ambiguous. The V and J ends lost 5 bases and 0 bases respectively, with 19 bases between them. The CDR3 sequence is 18 residues long. CDR1 and CDR2 from the germline V gene are MNHNS and SASEGT. In DNA, the CDR3 is TGTGCCAGCAGTTATGCGATTTTGGGATCCACAACTAATGAAAAACTGTTTTTT. It is translated as CASSYAILGSTTNEKLFF.

At least ten counts were recorded for this clonotype. J is TRBJ2-5 and V is TRBV4-1, with D maybe TRBD2 (6 bases). The germline V gene encodes CDR1 MGHRA and CDR2 YSYEKL. V was trimmed by 0 bases and J by 4 bases, leaving 18 bases between them. The CDR3 extends over 17 amino acids. CDR3 sequence: CASSQDRESRWRETQYF. The DNA of the CDR3 is TGCGCCAGCAGCCAAGACCGGGAGAGCAGGTGGAGAGAGACCCAGTACTTC.

This clonotype was counted ten times or more. The rearrangement joins TRBV3-1 to TRBJ2-1; tentatively, D is TRBD1 (8 bases). V was trimmed by 4 bases and J by 10 bases, leaving 17 bases between them. The CDR3 sequence is 14 residues long. Germline CDR1 is LGHDT and CDR2 is YNNKEL (reference sequence). The CDR3 nucleotides read TGTGCCAGCAGCCCGTTCAACAGGGGGGGCGAGCAGTTCTTC. Protein product: CASSPFNRGGEQFF.

This clonotype appeared many times. The rearrangement joins TRBV4-3 to TRBJ2-1, with TRBD2 identical over 13 bases. V lost 0 bases to trimming and J lost 4 bases; unmatched junction nucleotides: 9. Germline V gene sequence: CDR1 LGHNA, CDR2 YSLEER. CDR3 length: 19 amino acids. This CDR3 reads CASSQDRGGLAGLYNEQFF. In nucleotides, the CDR3 is TGCGCCAGCAGCCAAGATCGTGGGGGACTAGCGGGATTATACAATGAGCAGTTCTTC.

With regard to this clonotype: This may stem from a read error, because a much larger clone lies one nucleotide away. V is TRBV29-1 and J is TRBJ2-5; 8 bases fit TRBD2. The CDR3 covers 16 residues. CDR1 SQVTM and CDR2 ANQGSEA come from the germline V gene. Trimming took 3 bases from V and 4 from J; bases not matched to a gene: 13. The CDR3 nucleotides are TGCAGCGTTGATGGGGGTAATCGGGAGGGACGAGAGACCCAGTACTTC. Translating gives CSVDGGNREGRETQYF.

The J gene is TRBJ2-7, the V gene TRBV15; D possibly uses TRBD1 or TRBD2 (5 bases each). Deletions cut 4 bases from V and 6 bases from J, with 19 bases between. The CDR3 is 15 residues long. Germline CDR1 and CDR2: LNHNV and YYDKDF (reference sequence). Here the CDR3 reads CATSNRGAVGVEQYF. In nucleotides, the CDR3 is TGTGCCACCAGCAATAGAGGGGCGGTTGGGGTCGAGCAGTACTTC.

The sample holds many counts of this clonotype. V is TRBV6-6 and J is TRBJ2-7; D ambiguous. CDR3 length: 15 amino acids. V was shortened by 2 bases and J by 4 bases, with 15 bases between the two germline ends. Germline CDR1 MNHNY, CDR2 SVGAGI (reference sequence). The CDR3 DNA sequence: TGTGCCAGCAGTTACCAGGCTCAAAAAGAGTACGAGCAGTACTTC. Translating it yields CASSYQAQKEYEQYF.

This clonotype was detected only a few times. The rearrangement joins TRBV4-3 to TRBJ2-1; D possibly corresponds to TRBD2 (6 bases). Trimming took 3 bases from V and 8 from J, leaving 17 bases between them. Germline V gives CDR1 LGHNA, CDR2 YSLEER. This CDR3 comprises 15 residues. CDR3 coding DNA: TGCGCCAGCAGCCAGATGAAACCCGGAGGGTATGAGCAGTTCTTC. Amino acids: CASSQMKPGGYEQFF.

Many counts were recorded for this clonotype. The chain couples TRBV9 to TRBJ2-1; D ambiguous. The length of the CDR3 is 14 residues. V was trimmed by 0 bases and J by 5 bases, leaving 9 bases between them. The V gene's germline CDR1 is SGDLS and CDR2 YYNGEE. The CDR3 loop is CASSVGPGHNEQFF. CDR3 in DNA: TGTGCCAGCAGCGTAGGTCCGGGTCACAATGAGCAGTTCTTC.

This clonotype was counted at least ten times. V usage is TRBV11-2 and J usage is TRBJ2-7, with 12 bases identical to TRBD2. Trimming cost V 4 bases and J 5 bases; bases outside gene matches: 6. Germline CDR1 is SGHAT and CDR2 is FQNNGV. The CDR3 loop spans 15 amino acids. The CDR3 reads CASSSLAGGQNEQYF. The CDR3 nucleotides read TGTGCCAGCAGCTCACTAGCGGGAGGTCAGAACGAGCAGTACTTC.

This clonotype was seen a handful of times. This chain links TRBV6-1 with TRBJ1-5; D perhaps matches TRBD1 (6 bases). The CDR3 has 13 residues. Between the trimmed V and J ends, which lost 8 bases and 9 bases, there was a span of 17 bases. Germline CDR1 is MNHNS and CDR2 is SASEGT. The CDR3 DNA sequence: TGTGCCAGCCGCGAGGGGGGAATAGCGCCCCAGCATTTT. Its translation is CASREGGIAPQHF.

This clonotype was counted ten times or more. The chain uses TRBV7-9 and TRBJ2-1; D possibly corresponds to TRBD1 (6 bases). Trimming removed 1 base at V and 4 bases at J, with 14 bases between. CDR1 is SEHNR and CDR2 is FQNEAQ in the germline V gene (reference sequence). This CDR3 comprises 16 residues. The CDR3 DNA reads TGTGCCAGCAGCTTAGTGGGACAAAAAACTTACAATGAGCAGTTCTTC. This codes for CASSLVGQKTYNEQFF.

The chain is built from TRBV5-4 and TRBJ2-1, with D perhaps matching TRBD2 (7 bases). This CDR3 comprises 11 residues. CDR1 and CDR2 from the germline V gene are SGHNT and YYREEE (reference sequence). V shed 6 bases and J shed 13 bases, with 14 bases lying between them. CDR3 in amino acids: CASTLGGGQFF. The CDR3 DNA follows: TGTGCCAGCACCCTAGGGGGGGGCCAGTTCTTC.

The chain recombines TRBV9 with TRBJ2-2; D remains ambiguous. CDR1 is SGDLS and CDR2 is YYNGEE in the germline V gene. Trimming removed 0 bases at V and 5 bases at J, with 17 bases between. The CDR3 spans 17 residues. Here the CDR3 reads CASSVDHRGGRTGELFF. The DNA of the CDR3 is TGTGCCAGCAGCGTAGATCACCGAGGCGGAAGAACCGGGGAGCTGTTTTTT.

This clonotype has a handful of counts. The V gene is TRBV30, the J gene TRBJ2-1; TRBD2 agrees at 10 bases. V was clipped by 1 base and J by 2 bases; unmatched bases: 5. This CDR3 region has 16 residues. Germline V gene data show CDR1 as GTSNPN and CDR2 as SVGIG (reference sequence). The chain's CDR3 is CAWSGVGTSAYNEQFF. DNA of the CDR3: TGTGCCTGGAGTGGGGTCGGGACTAGCGCCTACAATGAGCAGTTCTTC.

At least ten counts were recorded for this clonotype. V usage is TRBV30 and J usage is TRBJ2-2; tentatively, D is TRBD1 (6 bases). The germline V and J ends were trimmed by 1 base and 6 bases, with 15 bases remaining between them. The CDR3 loop spans 15 amino acids. The germline gives CDR1 GTSNPN, CDR2 SVGIG (reference sequence). CDR3 DNA: TGTGCCTGGAGTGGAAGCCCAGGGGCGGCCGGGGAGCTGTTTTTT. Translating it yields CAWSGSPGAAGELFF. Looking up the rest from reference TRBV30 and TRBJ2-2 gives the full variable domain: SQTIHQWPATLVQPVGSPLSLECTVEGTSNPNLYWYRQAAGRGLQLLFYSVGIGQISSEVPQNLSASRPQDRQFILSSKKLLLSDSGFYLCAWSGSPGAAGELFFGEGSRLTVL.

This clonotype was observed many times. The rearrangement joins TRBV29-1 to TRBJ2-1; 8 bases line up with TRBD2. CDR3 length: 16 amino acids. Germline trimming cut 4 bases from V and 0 bases from J; bases unmatched to any gene: 8. CDR1 is SQVTM and CDR2 is ANQGSEA in the germline V gene. CDR3 in DNA: TGCAGCGTTGCCCCGGCTAGCGGGTACTCCTACAATGAGCAGTTCTTC. It codes for CSVAPASGYSYNEQFF.

This clonotype was observed many times. The rearrangement links TRBV3-1 to TRBJ1-2; D is possibly TRBD1 (5 bases). Per the germline V gene, CDR1 is LGHDT and CDR2 is YNNKEL (reference sequence). V shed 0 bases and J shed 7 bases, with 18 bases lying between them. The CDR3 spans 16 residues. The CDR3 loop is CASSQEVLGQGRGYTF. The CDR3, as DNA: TGTGCCAGCAGCCAAGAGGTATTGGGTCAGGGACGTGGCTACACCTTC.

The chain recombines TRBV12-5 with TRBJ2-5, with D perhaps assigned TRBD1 or TRBD2 (5 bases each). V was clipped by 9 bases and J by 3 bases, with 17 bases between them. This CDR3 is 14 amino acids long. Germline loops: CDR1 LGHNT, CDR2 FRNRAP. In DNA form, the CDR3 reads TGTGCTAGCAGGGAGCAGGAGAGTGAAGAGACCCAGTACTTC. Protein sequence: CASREQESEETQYF.

The chain has TRBV4-1 and TRBJ1-2; D perhaps matches TRBD1 (5 bases). The V and J ends lost 3 bases and 5 bases respectively, with 22 bases between them. Germline CDR1 reads MGHRA; CDR2 reads YSYEKL. The CDR3 is 17 amino acids. The CDR3 region is CASSHLFRDPSRYGYTF. The CDR3 nucleotides are TGCGCCAGCAGCCACCTCTTCCGGGACCCAAGTCGTTATGGCTACACCTTC.

The V and J genes are TRBV20-1 and TRBJ2-7; D is undetermined. The CDR3 is made up of 14 amino acids. The germline V and J ends were trimmed by 0 bases and 4 bases, with 13 bases remaining between them. Germline V gene sequence: CDR1 DFQATT, CDR2 SNEGSKA (reference sequence). CDR3 bases: TGCAGTGCTAGAGACCCCGGTTTGTGGTACGAGCAGTACTTC. It yields the protein CSARDPGLWYEQYF.

This clonotype was recorded a few times. The chain recombines TRBV30 with TRBJ1-2; D might be TRBD1 (5 bases). CDR3 length equals 13 residues. The germline gives CDR1 GTSNPN, CDR2 SVGIG (reference sequence). Trimming shortened V by 4 bases and J by 4 bases, and 13 bases separated the two germline ends. As DNA, the CDR3 is TGTGCCTGGACCCGGCGGGGCGGCTATGGCTACACCTTC. Residues: CAWTRRGGYGYTF.

This clonotype was seen many times. The chain has TRBV3-1 and TRBJ2-3; D not resolved. V shed 0 bases and J shed 5 bases, with 12 bases lying between them. Per the germline V gene, CDR1 is LGHDT and CDR2 is YNNKEL (reference sequence). The CDR3 length is 15 residues. CDR3 coding DNA: TGTGCCAGCAGCCAAGATACTGGAGCTATAGATACGCAGTATTTT. It encodes CASSQDTGAIDTQYF.

This clonotype has only a few counts. CDR3: CSASLLQNNSPLHF. CDR3 in DNA: TGCAGTGCTAGTCTCCTACAGAATAATTCACCCCTCCACTTT. The chain carries TRBV20-1 and TRBJ1-6; D gene uncertain. Germline assignment: CDR1 DFQATT and CDR2 SNEGSKA (reference sequence). Trimming stripped 3 bases from V and 5 bases from J, with 11 bases between. There are 14 residues in the CDR3.

A few counts support this clonotype. The gene calls are TRBV7-8 and TRBJ2-7, with 7 bases fitting TRBD2. The J segment lost 6 bases and the V segment lost 1 base, leaving 6 bases of the junction unmatched. CDR1 is SGHVS and CDR2 is FQNEAQ in the germline V gene. CDR3 length equals 14 residues. For the CDR3, the DNA is TGTGCCAGCAGCTTAGGGGCTAGCGGTCGCGAGCAGTACTTC. It encodes CASSLGASGREQYF.

J is TRBJ2-1 and V is TRBV4-2; D gene uncertain. Germline V gene sequence: CDR1 LGHNA, CDR2 YNFKEQ. The CDR3 is 12 amino acids. Trimming pared 0 bases from V and 11 bases from J, leaving 8 bases between. CDR3 in amino acids: CASSQEGNKQFF. CDR3 DNA sequence: TGTGCCAGCAGCCAAGAGGGCAACAAGCAGTTCTTC.

With regard to this clonotype: It may be a read error: a sequence one base away is much more abundant. The chain couples TRBV9 to TRBJ1-1; perhaps TRBD1 as D (6 bases). The CDR3 loop spans 14 amino acids. Trimming stripped 0 bases from V and 5 bases from J, with 11 bases between. Germline values: CDR1 SGDLS, CDR2 YYNGEE. In nucleotides, the CDR3 is TGTGCCAGCAGCGTAGACGCGGGGGCGACTGAAGCTTTCTTT. It is translated as CASSVDAGATEAFF.